Listed here are 20 T cell receptor beta chains from one sample, sequenced in a study of vaccination and CD4 T cells after COVID-19. The sample's treatment: roughly 11-day PBMC culture with coronavirus spike peptide pools or control peptides (ViraFEST assay). Cultured CD4+ T cell DNA underwent sequencing with the Oncomine TCR Beta short-read assay. TCRdb re-called the PCR reads through MiXCR, storing one row per CDR3 protein. Among roughly 15,000 distinct CDR3 sequences listed, about 45% were seen once. What these receptors recognize is not known. Sequenced sample: CD4+ T cells from blood, cultured in vitro. These receptors all stem from a human donor who had recovered from COVID-19.

The chain links TRBV5-1 to TRBJ2-5; 7 bases map to TRBD1. The germline gives CDR1 SGHRS, CDR2 YFSETQ. The CDR3 extends over 15 amino acids. The trim removed 4 bases at V and 0 bases at J, leaving 6 bases unmatched. The CDR3: CASSLLGTDQETQYF. CDR3 sequence (DNA): TGCGCCAGCAGCCTACTCGGGACAGACCAAGAGACCCAGTACTTC.

In this sample, this clonotype turned up a few times. CDR3 nucleotide sequence: TGTGCCAGCAGCCGGGACAGGGGTCTGTATCAGCCCCAGCATTTT. Amino acid sequence: CASSRDRGLYQPQHF. This chain connects TRBV21-1 to TRBJ1-5; the table's D gene call, TRBD1, was not cross checked with the DNA. TRBV21-1 constitutes a pseudogene. The length of the CDR3 is 15 residues.

The CDR3 sequence: CASSRPLDTQYF. CDR3 sequence (DNA): TGTGCCAGCAGCCGCCCTCTAGATACGCAGTATTTT. This sequence joins TRBV6-2 or TRBV6-3 and TRBJ2-3; D remains unclear. Trimming cost V 6 bases and J 5 bases, with 9 bases left between them. The CDR3 totals 12 residues. Germline V gene sequence: CDR1 MNHEY, CDR2 SVGEGT.

This chain joins TRBV27 and TRBJ1-1; D gene unclear. CDR1 is MNHEY, CDR2 SMNVEV, per germline (reference sequence). V was cut by 3 bases and J by 1 base, with 6 bases left in between. This CDR3 spans 13 amino acids. The CDR3 loop reads CASSFRRNTEAFF. The CDR3 coding sequence is TGTGCCAGCAGTTTTCGGAGGAACACTGAAGCTTTCTTT.

The chain joins TRBV30 to TRBJ2-2, with D uncertain. V was shortened by 0 bases and J by 1 base, with 6 bases between the two germline ends. The CDR3 sequence is 14 residues long. Germline V CDR1 and CDR2: GTSNPN, SVGIG (reference sequence). The CDR3 reads CAWSVIKNTGELFF. The CDR3 nucleotides read TGTGCCTGGAGTGTAATTAAGAACACCGGGGAGCTGTTTTTT.

This sequence joins TRBV12-3 or TRBV12-4 and TRBJ2-2, with D tentatively TRBD1 (5 bases). With 1 base removed from V and 1 base from J, the gap between germline ends came to 7 bases. The CDR3 is 15 amino acids. Written as DNA, the CDR3 is TGTGCCAGCAGTTTAGAGACAGAGAACACCGGGGAGCTGTTTTTT. It yields the protein CASSLETENTGELFF.

This clonotype was seen more than once but under ten times. The chain is built from TRBV6-1 and TRBJ2-2; 16 bases match TRBD2. The junction had 4 bases not matched to a gene; V was cut back by 5 bases and J by 4 bases. CDR1 and CDR2 (germline): MNHNS, SASEGT. The CDR3 consists of 17 residues. The CDR3 coding sequence is TGTGCCAGCAGTCAGGGACTAGCGGGGGGGAGCACCGGGGAGCTGTTTTTT. Its translation is CASSQGLAGGSTGELFF.

The table lists this clonotype with a few counts. The gene calls are TRBV6-1 and TRBJ2-2, with 9 bases fitting TRBD1. CDR1 MNHNS and CDR2 SASEGT come from the germline V gene. The CDR3 length is 15 residues. The V gene end was trimmed by 6 bases and the J gene end by 2 bases; junction bases not matched to a gene: 4. This chain's CDR3 is CASSWTGANTGELFF. The CDR3 nucleotides read TGTGCCAGCAGCTGGACAGGGGCTAACACCGGGGAGCTGTTTTTT.

This chain uses TRBV20-1 with TRBJ1-5; D not resolved. Germline loops: CDR1 DFQATT, CDR2 SNEGSKA (reference sequence). The CDR3 has 16 residues. V lost 3 bases and J lost 3, with 18 bases in between. The CDR3 sequence: CSASWRSGRNNQPQHF. CDR3 bases: TGCAGTGCTAGCTGGAGGTCGGGTCGGAACAATCAGCCCCAGCATTTT.

This sequence joins TRBV7-2 and TRBJ2-5, with 10 nucleotides matching TRBD2. The ends lost 5 bases at V and 2 bases at J; junction bases unmatched: 5. The V gene's germline CDR1 is SGHTA and CDR2 FQGNSA. The CDR3 spans 15 residues. The CDR3 nucleotides read TGTGCCAGCAGCCCGGGACTAGCGAGACAAGAGACCCAGTACTTC. It is translated as CASSPGLARQETQYF.

This CDR3 reads CASKNRQSNQPQHF. DNA of the CDR3: TGTGCCAGCAAGAATCGACAGTCCAATCAGCCCCAGCATTTT. J is TRBJ1-5 and V is TRBV5-8, with a tentative D call TRBD1 (5 bases). The CDR3 loop spans 14 amino acids. Germline V gene data show CDR1 as SGHTS and CDR2 as YDEGEE. The V end lost 6 bases, the J end lost 3 bases, and 13 bases lay between the germline ends.

The rearrangement joins TRBV20-1 to TRBJ2-2; D is unresolved. Germline V gene lookup returns CDR1 DFQATT and CDR2 SNEGSKA (reference sequence). This CDR3 spans 13 amino acids. V was pared by 6 bases and J by 5 bases, with 13 bases between. CDR3 residues: CSAKPTATGELFF. The CDR3 nucleotides read TGCAGTGCCAAACCTACTGCGACCGGGGAGCTGTTTTTT.

The rearrangement uses TRBV27 and TRBJ2-7, with 9 nucleotides matching TRBD2. Germline loops: CDR1 MNHEY, CDR2 SMNVEV (reference sequence). J was trimmed by 6 bases and V by 0 bases; bases with no gene match: 6. CDR3 size: 15 residues. The CDR3 DNA reads as TGTGCCAGCAGTTTATCTCCTAGCGGGACGGGCGAGCAGTACTTC. Its protein product is CASSLSPSGTGEQYF.

This clonotype turned up a few times. V gene TRBV2 combines with J gene TRBJ2-2; 7 positions agree with TRBD1. This CDR3 comprises 15 residues. After removal of 6 bases from V and 2 bases from J, the junction contained 6 bases not matched to a gene. Germline V gene sequence: CDR1 SNHLY, CDR2 FYNNEI. The DNA of the CDR3 is TGTGCCAGCAGCCCCGGGACAGCAAACACCGGGGAGCTGTTTTTT. It specifies CASSPGTANTGELFF.

This clonotype has a handful of counts. The chain uses TRBV5-5 and TRBJ1-1, with 8 positions matching TRBD1. This CDR3 region has 13 residues. Germline-derived CDR1 and CDR2 are SGHKS and YYEKEE (reference sequence). J was trimmed by 12 bases and V by 3 bases; bases with no gene match: 10. The CDR3 nucleotides are TGTGCCAGCAGCTACTGGCAGGGGGCAGTAACTTTCTTT. Translating gives CASSYWQGAVTFF.

This clonotype turned up a few times. The chain employs TRBV20-1 and TRBJ1-6, with TRBD1 identical over 10 bases. Germline CDR1 DFQATT, CDR2 SNEGSKA (reference sequence). The CDR3 is 16 amino acids. Trimming took 2 bases from V and 7 from J; bases not matched to a gene: 8. In DNA, the CDR3 is TGCAGTGCTAGACCTAGACAGGGGGCAAGAAATTCACCCCTCCACTTT. This gives the protein CSARPRQGARNSPLHF.

The V gene is TRBV7-9, the J gene TRBJ1-1; D is perhaps TRBD1 (6 bases). V lost 3 bases to trimming and J lost 2 bases, with 10 bases between them. CDR1 and CDR2 (germline): SEHNR, FQNEAQ (reference sequence). There are 14 residues in the CDR3. CDR3 in DNA: TGTGCCAGCAGCTTGGTACAGGGTAACACTGAAGCTTTCTTT. Translation: CASSLVQGNTEAFF.

V is TRBV20-1 and J is TRBJ2-5; TRBD2 aligns across 12 bases. After removal of 6 bases from V and 5 bases from J, the junction contained 13 bases not matched to a gene. Germline lookup yields CDR1 DFQATT and CDR2 SNEGSKA (reference sequence). The CDR3 runs 16 residues. CDR3 amino acids: CSAEGLAGGAGETQYF. The CDR3 coding sequence is TGCAGTGCCGAGGGTCTAGCGGGGGGGGCGGGGGAGACCCAGTACTTC.

A few counts support this clonotype. V is TRBV2 and J is TRBJ1-1; D is undetermined. V was shortened by 4 bases and J by 12 bases, with 18 bases between the two germline ends. This CDR3 contains 13 residues. Germline values: CDR1 SNHLY, CDR2 FYNNEI. DNA of the CDR3: TGTGCCAGCAGTGCCGGCCCCCGGGCGGCAACTTTCTTT. Its protein product is CASSAGPRAATFF.

The chain joins TRBV5-1 to TRBJ2-5; no definite D call. The V end lost 8 bases, the J end lost 4 bases, and 12 bases lay between the germline ends. The germline gives CDR1 SGHRS, CDR2 YFSETQ. The CDR3 consists of 12 residues. The CDR3 sequence: CASQQTGETQYF. The CDR3 DNA reads as TGCGCCAGTCAGCAGACGGGAGAGACCCAGTACTTC.